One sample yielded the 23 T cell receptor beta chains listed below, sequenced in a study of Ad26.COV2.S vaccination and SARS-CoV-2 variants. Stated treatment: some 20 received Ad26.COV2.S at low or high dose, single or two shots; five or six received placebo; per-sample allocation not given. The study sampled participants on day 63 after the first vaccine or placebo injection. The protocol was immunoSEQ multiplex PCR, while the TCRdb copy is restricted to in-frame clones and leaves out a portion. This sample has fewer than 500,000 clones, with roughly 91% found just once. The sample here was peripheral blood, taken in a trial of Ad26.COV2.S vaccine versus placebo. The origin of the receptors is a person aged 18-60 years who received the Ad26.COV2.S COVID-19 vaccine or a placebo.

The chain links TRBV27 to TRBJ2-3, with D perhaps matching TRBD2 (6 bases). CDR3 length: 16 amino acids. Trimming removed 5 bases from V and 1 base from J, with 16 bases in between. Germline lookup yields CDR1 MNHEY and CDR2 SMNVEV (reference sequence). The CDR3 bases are TGTGCCAGCAGTCTAGACCCGACTAGAGGCACAGATACGCAGTATTTT. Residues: CASSLDPTRGTDTQYF.

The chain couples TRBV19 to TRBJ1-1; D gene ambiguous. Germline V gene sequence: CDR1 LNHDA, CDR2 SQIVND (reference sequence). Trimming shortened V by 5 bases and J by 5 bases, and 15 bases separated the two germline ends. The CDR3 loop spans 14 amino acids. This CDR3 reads CASSHGLFGTEAFF. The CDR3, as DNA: TGTGCCAGTAGTCATGGACTCTTCGGGACTGAAGCTTTCTTT.

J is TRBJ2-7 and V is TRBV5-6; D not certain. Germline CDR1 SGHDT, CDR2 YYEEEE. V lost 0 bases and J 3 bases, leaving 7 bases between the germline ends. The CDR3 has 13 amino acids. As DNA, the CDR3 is TGTGCCAGCAGCTTGGCATTGAGCTACGAGCAGTACTTC. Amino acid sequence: CASSLALSYEQYF.

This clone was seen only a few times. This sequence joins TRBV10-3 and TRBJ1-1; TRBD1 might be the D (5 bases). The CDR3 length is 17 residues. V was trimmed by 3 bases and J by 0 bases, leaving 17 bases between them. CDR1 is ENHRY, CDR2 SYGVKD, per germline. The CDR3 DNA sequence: TGTGCCATCAGTGACCGGGATCCGCAGGGCATGAACACTGAAGCTTTCTTT. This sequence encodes CAISDRDPQGMNTEAFF.

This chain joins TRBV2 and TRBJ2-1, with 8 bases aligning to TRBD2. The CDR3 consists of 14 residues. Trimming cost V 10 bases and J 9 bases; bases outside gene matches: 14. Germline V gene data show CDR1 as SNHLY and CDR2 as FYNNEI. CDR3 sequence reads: CATEGERERIEQFF. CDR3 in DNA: TGTGCCACCGAGGGGGAGCGGGAGAGAATTGAGCAGTTCTTC.

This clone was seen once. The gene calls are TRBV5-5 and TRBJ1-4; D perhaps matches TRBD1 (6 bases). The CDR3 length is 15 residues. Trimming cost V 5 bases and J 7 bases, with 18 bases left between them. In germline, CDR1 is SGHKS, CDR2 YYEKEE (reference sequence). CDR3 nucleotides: TGTGCCAGCAGACCACCCGGGGGCCGGAGTGAAAAACTGTTTTTT. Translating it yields CASRPPGGRSEKLFF.

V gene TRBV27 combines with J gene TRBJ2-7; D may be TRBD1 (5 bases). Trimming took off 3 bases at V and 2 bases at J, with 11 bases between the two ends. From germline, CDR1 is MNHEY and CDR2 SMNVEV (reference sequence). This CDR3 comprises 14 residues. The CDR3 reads CASSFADRPYEQYF. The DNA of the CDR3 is TGTGCCAGCAGTTTCGCCGACAGACCCTACGAGCAGTACTTC.

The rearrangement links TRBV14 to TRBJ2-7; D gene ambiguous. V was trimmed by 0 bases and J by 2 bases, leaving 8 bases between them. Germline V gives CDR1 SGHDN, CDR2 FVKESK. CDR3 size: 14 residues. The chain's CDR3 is CASSQERNTYEQYF. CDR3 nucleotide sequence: TGTGCCAGCAGCCAAGAACGGAACACCTACGAGCAGTACTTC.

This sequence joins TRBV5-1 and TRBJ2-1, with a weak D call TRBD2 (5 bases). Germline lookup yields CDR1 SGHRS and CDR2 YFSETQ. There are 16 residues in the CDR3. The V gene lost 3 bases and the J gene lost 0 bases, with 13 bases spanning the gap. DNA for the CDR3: TGCGCCAGCAGCTCCCAAACGGGGAGCTCCTACAATGAGCAGTTCTTC. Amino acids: CASSSQTGSSYNEQFF.

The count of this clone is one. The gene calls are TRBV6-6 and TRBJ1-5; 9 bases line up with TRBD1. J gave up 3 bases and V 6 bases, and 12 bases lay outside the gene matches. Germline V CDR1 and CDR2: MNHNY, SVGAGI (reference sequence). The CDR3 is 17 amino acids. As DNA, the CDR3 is TGTGCCAGCAGCCGAAGGGTGGGACAGGGTCACAATCAGCCCCAGCATTTT. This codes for CASSRRVGQGHNQPQHF.

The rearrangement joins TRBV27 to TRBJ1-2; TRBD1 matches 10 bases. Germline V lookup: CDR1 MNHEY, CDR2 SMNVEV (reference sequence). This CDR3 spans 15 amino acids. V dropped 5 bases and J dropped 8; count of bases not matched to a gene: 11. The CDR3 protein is CASSPYMGTGEGYTF. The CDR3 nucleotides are TGTGCCAGCAGTCCCTATATGGGGACAGGGGAAGGCTACACCTTC.

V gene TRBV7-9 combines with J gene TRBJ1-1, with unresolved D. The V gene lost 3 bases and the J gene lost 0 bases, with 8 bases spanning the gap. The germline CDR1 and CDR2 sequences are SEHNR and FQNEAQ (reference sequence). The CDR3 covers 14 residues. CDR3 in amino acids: CASSFGSMNTEAFF. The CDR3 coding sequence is TGTGCCAGCAGCTTTGGATCGATGAACACTGAAGCTTTCTTT.

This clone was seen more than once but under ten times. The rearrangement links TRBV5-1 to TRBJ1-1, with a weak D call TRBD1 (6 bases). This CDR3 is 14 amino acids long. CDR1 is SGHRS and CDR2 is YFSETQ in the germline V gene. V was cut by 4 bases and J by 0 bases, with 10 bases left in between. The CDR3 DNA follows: TGCGCCAGCAGCCGTACAGGGATGAACACTGAAGCTTTCTTT. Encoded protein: CASSRTGMNTEAFF.

The CDR3 is CASSPPGSSPYYEQYF. For the CDR3, the DNA is TGTGCCAGCAGCCCCCCTGGGAGTAGCCCTTACTACGAGCAGTACTTC. The chain carries TRBV6-4 and TRBJ2-7, with D possibly matching TRBD2 (5 bases). CDR1 is MRHNA, CDR2 SNTAGT, per germline. The CDR3 loop spans 16 amino acids. Trimming cost V 6 bases and J 3 bases, with 21 bases left between them.

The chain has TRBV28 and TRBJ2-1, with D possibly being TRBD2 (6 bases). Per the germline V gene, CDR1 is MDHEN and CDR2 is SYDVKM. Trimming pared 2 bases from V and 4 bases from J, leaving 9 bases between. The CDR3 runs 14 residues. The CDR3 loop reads CASSLVADYNEQFF. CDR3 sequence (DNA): TGTGCCAGCAGTTTAGTAGCGGATTACAATGAGCAGTTCTTC.

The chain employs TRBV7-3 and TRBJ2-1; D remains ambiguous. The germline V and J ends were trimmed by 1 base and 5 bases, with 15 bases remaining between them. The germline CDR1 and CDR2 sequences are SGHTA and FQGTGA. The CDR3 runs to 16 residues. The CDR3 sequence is CASSLMPGRTDNEQFF. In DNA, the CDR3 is TGTGCCAGCAGCTTAATGCCGGGTCGCACGGACAATGAGCAGTTCTTC.

CDR3 loop: CASSHPSSSGVRYEQYF. The CDR3 nucleotides read TGTGCCAGCAGCCACCCCTCCTCCTCGGGAGTCCGCTACGAGCAGTACTTC. This chain connects TRBV7-9 to TRBJ2-7; tentatively, D is TRBD2 (6 bases). The CDR3 has 17 residues. In germline, CDR1 is SEHNR, CDR2 FQNEAQ (reference sequence). The V end lost 5 bases, the J end lost 3 bases, and 23 bases lay between the germline ends. The variable domain in full, completed from reference TRBV7-9 and TRBJ2-7, reads DTGVSQNPRHKITKRGQNVTFRCDPISEHNRLYWYRQTLGQGPEFLTYFQNEAQLEKSRLLSDRFSAERPKGSFSTLEIQRTEQGDSAMYLCASSHPSSSGVRYEQYFGPGTRLTVT.

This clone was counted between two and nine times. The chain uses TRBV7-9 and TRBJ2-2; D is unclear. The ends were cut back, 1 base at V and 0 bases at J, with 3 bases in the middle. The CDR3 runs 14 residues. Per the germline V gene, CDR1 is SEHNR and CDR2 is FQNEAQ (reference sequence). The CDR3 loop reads CASSLDTNTGELFF. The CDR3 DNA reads TGTGCCAGCAGCTTAGACACGAACACCGGGGAGCTGTTTTTT.

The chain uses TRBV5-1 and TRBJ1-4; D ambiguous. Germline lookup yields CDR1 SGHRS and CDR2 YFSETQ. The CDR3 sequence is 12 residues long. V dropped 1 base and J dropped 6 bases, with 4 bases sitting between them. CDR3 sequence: CASSLTHEKLFF. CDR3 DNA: TGCGCCAGCAGCTTGACCCATGAAAAACTGTTTTTT.

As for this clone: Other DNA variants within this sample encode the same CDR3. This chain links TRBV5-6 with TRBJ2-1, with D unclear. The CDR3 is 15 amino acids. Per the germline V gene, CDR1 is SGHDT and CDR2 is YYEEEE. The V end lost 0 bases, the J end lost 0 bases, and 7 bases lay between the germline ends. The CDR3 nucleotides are TGTGCCAGCAGCTTGGGTCCGAGCTCCTACAATGAGCAGTTCTTC. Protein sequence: CASSLGPSSYNEQFF.

The CDR3 loop reads CSATGHLNTEAFF. CDR3 DNA sequence: TGCAGCGCCACGGGACACTTGAACACTGAAGCTTTCTTT. The J gene is TRBJ1-1, the V gene TRBV29-1, with a possible D match to TRBD1 (6 bases). The V end was cut by 7 bases, the J end by 0 bases, with 12 bases between. CDR1 is SQVTM and CDR2 is ANQGSEA in the germline V gene. The CDR3 runs 13 residues.

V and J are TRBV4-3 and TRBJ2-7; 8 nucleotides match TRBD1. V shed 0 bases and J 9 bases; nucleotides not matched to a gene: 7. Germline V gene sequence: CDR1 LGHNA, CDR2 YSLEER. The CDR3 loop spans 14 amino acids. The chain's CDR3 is CASSQDLEGQGQYF. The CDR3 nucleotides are TGCGCCAGCAGCCAAGATCTTGAAGGACAGGGGCAGTACTTC.

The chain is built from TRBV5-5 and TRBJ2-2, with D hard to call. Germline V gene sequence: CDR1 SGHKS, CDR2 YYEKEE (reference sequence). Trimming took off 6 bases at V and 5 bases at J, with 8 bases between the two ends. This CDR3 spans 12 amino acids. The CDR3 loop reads CASIPVTGELFF. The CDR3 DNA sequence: TGTGCCAGCATCCCGGTTACCGGGGAGCTGTTTTTT.